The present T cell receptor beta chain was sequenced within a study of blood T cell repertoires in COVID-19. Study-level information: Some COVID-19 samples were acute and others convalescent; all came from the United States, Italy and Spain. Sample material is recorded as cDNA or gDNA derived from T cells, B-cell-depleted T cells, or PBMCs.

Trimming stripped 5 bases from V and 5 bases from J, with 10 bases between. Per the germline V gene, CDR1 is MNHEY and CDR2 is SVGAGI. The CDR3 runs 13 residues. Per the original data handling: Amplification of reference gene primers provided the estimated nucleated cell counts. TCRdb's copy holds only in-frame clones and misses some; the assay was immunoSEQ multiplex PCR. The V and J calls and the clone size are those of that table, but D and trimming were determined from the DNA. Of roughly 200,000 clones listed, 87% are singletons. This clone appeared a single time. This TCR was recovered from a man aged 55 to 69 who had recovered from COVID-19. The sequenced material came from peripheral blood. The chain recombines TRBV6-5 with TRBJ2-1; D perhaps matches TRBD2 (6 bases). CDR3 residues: CASSLDYDNEQFF. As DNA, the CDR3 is TGTGCCAGCAGTCTGGACTACGACAATGAGCAGTTCTTC.